The rows below give T cell receptor beta chains drawn from one sample of a study of blood T cells in healthy people across ages. TCRdb re-derived calls from the 5' RACE reads in MiXCR, one entry per CDR3 protein. This sample has about 1.6 million distinct CDR3 sequences; about 32% occur once, and the top ten carry around 10%. The source material was blood. All receptors derive from a woman in her 30s in good health. The CDR3 runs from the conserved cysteine through the conserved F or W. D genes are given only for firm matches. Not all rows give a size; the values are once, few, many and, for expanded clones, a class.

>TRBD2|NA|TRBJ2-1|TRBV3-1
CASSLGSGRRSEQFF
TGTGCCAGCAGCTTAGGGAGCGGGAGGAGGAGTGAGCAGTTCTTC
>NA|few|TRBJ1-5|TRBV20-1
CSARLGAQPQHF
TGCAGTGCTAGACTGGGGGCTCAGCCCCAGCATTTT
>NA|few|TRBJ2-7|TRBV5-1
CASSPSRDLSYEQYF
TGCGCCAGCAGCCCCTCCCGGGATTTGTCCTACGAGCAGTACTTC
>TRBD1|few|TRBJ1-1|TRBV6-2/TRBV6-3
CASSDGQGVSSTEAFF
TGTGCCAGCAGTGACGGACAGGGGGTCTCGAGCACTGAAGCTTTCTTT
>NA|few|TRBJ2-3|TRBV9
CASSVLPQANTDTQYF
TGTGCCAGCAGCGTACTACCACAGGCAAACACAGATACGCAGTATTTT
>TRBD2|few|TRBJ2-7|TRBV4-1
CASSQGWEGWTSGIGYEQYF
TGCGCCAGCAGCCAAGGTTGGGAGGGGTGGACTAGCGGGATCGGTTACGAGCAGTACTTC
>NA|NA|TRBJ1-1|TRBV10-1
CASSGGLGTEAFF
TGCGCCAGCAGTGGGGGGCTTGGCACTGAAGCTTTCTTT
>NA|many|TRBJ2-7|TRBV4-2
CASSPRRSFYEQYF
TGTGCCAGCAGCCCTCGACGCAGCTTCTACGAGCAGTACTTC
>TRBD1|NA|TRBJ2-7|TRBV5-1
CASSFMGQGADEQYF
TGCGCCAGCAGCTTCATGGGACAGGGGGCAGACGAGCAGTACTTC
>NA|few|TRBJ2-3|TRBV5-5
CASSLWESGTDTQYF
TGTGCCAGCAGCTTGTGGGAGTCAGGCACAGATACGCAGTATTTT
>NA|few|TRBJ2-3|TRBV7-9
CASSLRSGAQTDTQYF
TGTGCCAGCAGCTTACGATCAGGGGCGCAGACAGATACGCAGTATTTT
>NA|NA|TRBJ2-7|TRBV30
CAWSGGGTQYEQYF
TGTGCCTGGTCGGGTGGGGGGACTCAATACGAGCAGTACTTC
>NA|NA|TRBJ1-1|TRBV20-1
CSARDWEGPNAEAFF
TGCAGTGCTAGAGATTGGGAGGGCCCGAACGCTGAAGCTTTCTTT
>TRBD2|few|TRBJ2-5|TRBV20-1
CSAGGALADQETQYF
TGCAGTGCTGGAGGTGCGCTAGCGGATCAAGAGACCCAGTACTTC
>TRBD2|NA|TRBJ2-1|TRBV9
CASSVGGGSFNEQFF
TGTGCCAGCAGCGTAGGTGGCGGGAGCTTCAATGAGCAGTTCTTC
>NA|few|TRBJ2-5|TRBV11-2
CASSLGRLGRETQYF
TGTGCCAGCAGTTTGGGCCGACTTGGGAGAGAGACCCAGTACTTC
>NA|NA|TRBJ2-6|TRBV2
CASRRVAGDSGANVLTF
TGTGCCAGCAGAAGGGTCGCCGGAGATTCTGGGGCCAACGTCCTGACTTTC
>TRBD1|few|TRBJ2-7|TRBV28
CASSPRIRGRDYGQYF
TGTGCCAGCAGTCCGCGGATCAGGGGGCGTGACTACGGGCAGTACTTC
>NA|many|TRBJ2-1|TRBV11-1
CASSTFNNEQFF
TGTGCCAGCAGCACCTTCAACAATGAGCAGTTCTTC
>NA|few|TRBJ2-5|TRBV21-1
CASLPKPGPSMETQYF
TGTGCCAGCCTCCCCAAACCAGGGCCCTCAATGGAGACCCAGTACTTC
>NA|NA|TRBJ2-1|TRBV7-2
CASSAGRPNEQFF
TGTGCCAGCAGCGCGGGTCGTCCCAATGAGCAGTTCTTC
>TRBD2|once|TRBJ2-7|TRBV20-1
CSARDLAGGSSYEQYF
TGCAGTGCTAGAGATCTCGCGGGAGGGAGCTCCTACGAGCAGTACTTC
>TRBD2|NA|TRBJ2-5|TRBV20-1
CSASLAGGPGTQYF
TGCAGTGCTAGTTTAGCGGGAGGGCCGGGGACCCAGTACTTC
>NA|few|TRBJ2-5|TRBV20-1
CSARDPLPPGQYF
TGCAGTGCTAGAGACCCTCTTCCTCCCGGGCAGTACTTC
>TRBD2|few|TRBJ2-5|TRBV5-1
CASSFERGDQETQYF
TGCGCCAGCAGCTTCGAGCGGGGGGACCAAGAGACCCAGTACTTC
>NA|many|TRBJ1-2|TRBV7-2
CASSLAVQSNNYGYTF
TGTGCCAGCAGCTTAGCGGTACAATCAAATAACTATGGCTACACCTTC
>NA|few|TRBJ2-2|TRBV10-3
CAISEGGSNTGELFF
TGTGCCATCAGCGAGGGAGGTTCCAACACCGGGGAGCTGTTTTTT